This T cell receptor beta chain was identified in a study of radiotherapy plus CTLA-4 blockade in lung cancer. Study observations and caveats: It was early blood T cell clone dynamics, with interferon-beta, that reportedly best predicted response.

V dropped 5 bases and J dropped 2; count of bases not matched to a gene: 9. Germline V gene data show CDR1 as GTSNPN and CDR2 as SVGIG (reference sequence). This CDR3 spans 15 amino acids. Comments on this clone: Antigen unknown.

Generated by immunoSEQ multiplex PCR, the TCRdb table keeps only in-frame clones and is missing some. The sample holds more than 95,000 clones, 65% to 75% seen once. Material: peripheral blood, obtained from a patient treated with radiotherapy plus ipilimumab. V gene TRBV30 combines with J gene TRBJ2-1; the match to TRBD2 covers 7 bases. The receptor was derived from a human donor with non-small cell lung cancer who had a partial response to radiotherapy plus ipilimumab. Some clones in this sample may be carry-over from other donors' samples. CDR3 nucleotides: TGTGCCTGGGACATCGGGACTACTCCCTACAATGAGCAGTTCTTC. Translated: CAWDIGTTPYNEQFF.